This T cell receptor (beta chain) came from a study of T cell clones after liver transplantation. Study background: Patients counted as tolerant after at least one year off all immunosuppression, enzymes not exceeding twice normal. Study-wide results and limits: A significant post-transplant drop in circulating graft-donor-reactive CD4 TCRbeta sequences occurred in most of the 8 subjects. Migration into the graft, not deletion, may explain lost graft donor-reactive T cells. A larger donor-reactive than third-party decline suggested partial antigen-specific deletion.

The CDR3 consists of 14 residues. V trimming: 4 bases; J trimming: 8 bases; junction bases outside the gene matches: 11. Germline V lookup: CDR1 SGHNT, CDR2 YYREEE (reference sequence). Produced via immunoSEQ multiplex PCR; TCRdb's table is partial and in-frame only. The data show around 43,000 clones, around 83% seen once. Regarding this clone: The antigen remains unidentified.

This sequence originates from a human patient who received a liver transplant. T cells may partly derive from the graft donor. Sequences were derived from CD4+ T cells from blood, sampled 24 months after liver transplant. The chain links TRBV5-4 to TRBJ1-2; the match to TRBD1 covers 7 bases. DNA for the CDR3: TGTGCCAGCAGCCATCGACGACAGGGAGAAGGCTACACCTTC. This gives the protein CASSHRRQGEGYTF.